The clone carrying this T cell receptor beta chain appeared a few times. Once RNA had been extracted, it was reverse transcribed into cDNA to act as the sequencing template. The repertoire was sequenced with immunoSEQ multiplex PCR; TCRdb's copy has only in-frame clones and lacks some. The data hold about 180,000 clones, with roughly half observed a single time. The entry originates in a study of CD8+ T cells in alopecia areata. Described treatment: oral pan-JAK inhibitor, 5-10 mg twice daily. Trimming took 0 bases from V and 4 from J, leaving 10 bases between them. This CDR3 spans 14 amino acids. CDR1 is SGHDT and CDR2 is YYEEEE in the germline V gene.

Source: CD8+ T cells sorted from blood, taken around week 54, from a patient treated with tofacitinib. The V and J genes are TRBV5-6 and TRBJ1-2, with D hard to call. The clonotype comes from a human donor with alopecia areata. CDR3 sequence reads: CASSLGGNSYGYTF. The DNA for the CDR3 is TGTGCCAGCAGCTTGGGGGGAAACAGCTATGGCTACACCTTC.